This note documents a single T cell receptor (beta chain) sequence. Its specificity is not known. Cells sorted by CD45RO/CCR7/CD25/CD127/CD95/CD27 comprised CD4+ naive, central memory, regulatory and stem cell-like memory cells. The isolated RNA, all of it, was reverse transcribed, so expressed TCRB transcripts were what got sequenced. Profiled with immunoSEQ multiplex PCR; TCRdb holds only in-frame clones, not every one. The repertoire holds approximately 260,000 clones, with roughly a quarter as singletons. This record comes from a study of beta chain features in type 1 diabetes. Findings and caveats of the study: Researchers report that Type 1 diabetes patients had moderately but significantly shorter TCRB CDR3s across all four CD4+ subsets. There were fewer insertions and more deletions at the VDJ junctions of type 1 diabetes patients. Patients showed naive, central memory and Treg TCRB repertoires that appeared more similar than those of healthy donors.

This CDR3 is 11 amino acids long. V lost 3 bases, J lost 4 bases, and 6 bases lay in between. Germline values: CDR1 GTSNPN, CDR2 SVGIG (reference sequence). The chain links TRBV30 to TRBJ1-2; no clear D gene. This TCR was sampled from a woman aged 30 to 39 with type 1 diabetes. The sequencing input was naive CD4+ T cells from blood. The chain's CDR3 is CAWSVFYGYTF. CDR3 bases: TGTGCCTGGAGCGTATTCTATGGCTACACCTTC.